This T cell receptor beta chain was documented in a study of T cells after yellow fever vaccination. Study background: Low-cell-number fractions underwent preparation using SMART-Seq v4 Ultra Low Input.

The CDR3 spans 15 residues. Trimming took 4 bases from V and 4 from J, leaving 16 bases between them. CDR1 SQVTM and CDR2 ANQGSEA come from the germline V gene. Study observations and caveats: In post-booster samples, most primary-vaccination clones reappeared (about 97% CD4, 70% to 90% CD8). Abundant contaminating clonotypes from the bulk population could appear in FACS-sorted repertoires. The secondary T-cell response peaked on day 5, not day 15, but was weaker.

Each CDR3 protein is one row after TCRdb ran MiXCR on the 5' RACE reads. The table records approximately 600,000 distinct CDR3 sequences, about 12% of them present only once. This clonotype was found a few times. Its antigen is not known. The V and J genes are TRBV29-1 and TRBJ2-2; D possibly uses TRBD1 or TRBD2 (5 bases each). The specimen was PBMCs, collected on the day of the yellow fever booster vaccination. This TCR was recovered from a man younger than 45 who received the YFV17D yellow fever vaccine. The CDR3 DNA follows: TGCAGCGTTGTCCACGGTGGGGGTTTCACCGGGGAGCTGTTTTTT. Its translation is CSVVHGGGFTGELFF.